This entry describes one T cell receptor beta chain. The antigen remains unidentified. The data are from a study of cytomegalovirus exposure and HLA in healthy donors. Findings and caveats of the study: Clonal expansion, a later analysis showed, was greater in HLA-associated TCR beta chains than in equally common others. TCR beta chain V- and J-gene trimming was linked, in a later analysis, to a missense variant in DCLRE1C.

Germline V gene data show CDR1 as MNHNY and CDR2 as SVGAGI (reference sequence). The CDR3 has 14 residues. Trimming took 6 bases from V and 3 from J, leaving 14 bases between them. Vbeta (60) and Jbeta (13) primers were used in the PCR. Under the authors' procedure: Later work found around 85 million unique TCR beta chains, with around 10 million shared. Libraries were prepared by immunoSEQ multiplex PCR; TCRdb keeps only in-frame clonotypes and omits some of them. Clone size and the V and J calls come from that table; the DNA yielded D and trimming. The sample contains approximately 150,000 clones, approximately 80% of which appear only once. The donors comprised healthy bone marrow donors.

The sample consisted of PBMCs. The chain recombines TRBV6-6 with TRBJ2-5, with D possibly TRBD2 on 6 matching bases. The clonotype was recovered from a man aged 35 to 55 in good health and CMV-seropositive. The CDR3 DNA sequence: TGTGCCAGCAGATCGGGGGTTAACAAAGAGACCCAGTACTTC. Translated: CASRSGVNKETQYF.